This T cell receptor (beta chain) was identified in a study of T cell repertoires in cytomegalovirus infection (dated 2019 in TCRdb). Regarding the research as a whole: Peptide stimulations targeted recently identified HLA-C-restricted CMV epitopes, whose presentation resists viral immunomodulation, together with well-studied HLA-B-restricted epitopes. Because public TCR beta signatures pointed to carriage of CMV infection together with the matching HLA type, the HLA type of each donor mattered for the analysis.

This clonotype was observed a handful of times. Its antigen is unknown. No base-level quality is on record; no much larger clone is a single base apart. Overall study results and their limits: The ex vivo response was dominated by HLA-C-restricted CMV-specific TCR beta clonotypes, which also provided the single most frequent clonotype in two of eight donors. In both this cohort and an independent cohort of some 370 donors, the cumulative frequency of public TCR beta family members distinguished carriers of CMV infection plus the relevant HLA type.

The intended sense of this specimen's treatment or condition label: in vitro stimulation with specific CMV peptide epitopes to enrich CMV-specific T cells. The trim is 0 bases for V and 3 bases for J, with a gap of 15 bases between the germline ends. The CDR3 contains 16 residues, cysteine and valine counted. Left in the record is the CDR3 DNA by itself, 48 bases read in frame from the first base. CDR1 and CDR2 are drawn from the germline V gene (reference sequence): SEHNR, FQNEAQ. Reads for this sample came from an Illumina HiSeq 1500. In TCRdb, the public reads were trimmed at Q25 with fastp and aligned with MiXCR, with productive beta chains retained. Here each entry gathers all rows of one CDR3 protein and keeps the most common genes and DNA. The sample includes approximately 260,000 distinct CDR3 sequences, with less than 25% observed a single time. The top ten hold roughly 20% of the sample.

The rearranged segments are TRBV7-9 and TRBJ2-7; a confident D gene designation cannot be given. The sequences come from cultured PBMCs, collected from culture after CMV antigen stimulation. This clonotype was obtained from a human donor in good health (CMV status not recorded). Some clones in this sample may be carry-over from other donors' samples. The nucleotides read TGTGCCAGCAGCTTAGCGTTCGGTAGGATGAACTACGAGCAGTACGTC. Its translation is CASSLAFGRMNYEQYV.